The rows below give T cell receptor beta chains drawn from one sample of a study of blood T cell repertoires in COVID-19. The protocol was immunoSEQ multiplex PCR, while the TCRdb copy is restricted to in-frame clones and leaves out a portion. The data hold 250,000 to 350,000 clones, with roughly 90% observed a single time. What was sequenced was peripheral blood. Receptors were obtained from a woman aged 25 to 39 with COVID-19, enrolled during active disease. The CDR3 runs from the conserved cysteine through the conserved F or W. Fields, in order: D gene, clone size, J gene, V gene, CDR3 protein, CDR3 DNA. The D gene is left open where the match is weak. The size field is filled for only some rows; it gives once, few, many or a size class.

D: NA; size: once; J: TRBJ2-1; V: TRBV5-5; CDR3: CASSFGVNHEQFF; DNA: TGTGCCAGCAGCTTCGGGGTCAACCATGAGCAGTTCTTC
D: NA; size: NA; J: TRBJ2-5; V: TRBV28; CDR3: CASSPDGLPLKETQYF; DNA: TGTGCCAGCAGTCCGGATGGGCTCCCCTTGAAGGAGACCCAGTACTTC
D: NA; size: NA; J: TRBJ1-6; V: TRBV19; CDR3: CASSIGGTLNSPLHF; DNA: TGTGCCAGTAGTATTGGAGGAACCCTTAATTCACCCCTCCACTTT
D: NA; size: NA; J: TRBJ1-2; V: TRBV7-9; CDR3: CASSLDSNYGYTF; DNA: TGTGCCAGCAGTTTGGACAGTAACTATGGCTACACCTTC
D: TRBD2; size: NA; J: TRBJ2-1; V: TRBV28; CDR3: CASSRSGLAYNEQFF; DNA: TGTGCCAGCAGCCGTAGCGGGCTCGCCTACAATGAGCAGTTCTTC
D: TRBD1; size: NA; J: TRBJ1-2; V: TRBV10-3; CDR3: CAISPAGTANYGYTF; DNA: TGTGCCATCAGTCCCGCCGGGACAGCTAACTATGGCTACACCTTC
D: NA; size: few; J: TRBJ2-7; V: TRBV20-1; CDR3: CSASASDEQYF; DNA: TGCAGTGCTAGCGCTAGCGACGAGCAGTACTTC
D: NA; size: NA; J: TRBJ2-7; V: TRBV5-1; CDR3: CASSTETSFGYEQYF; DNA: TGCGCCAGCAGCACCGAGACTAGTTTTGGGTACGAGCAGTACTTC
D: TRBD2; size: NA; J: TRBJ2-3; V: TRBV29-1; CDR3: CSVSGGLAGTDTQYF; DNA: TGCAGCGTTTCTGGGGGACTAGCGGGCACAGATACGCAGTATTTT
D: TRBD1; size: NA; J: TRBJ1-1; V: TRBV11-3; CDR3: CASSSGQGKVAFF; DNA: TGTGCCAGCAGCTCCGGACAGGGGAAGGTTGCTTTCTTT
D: TRBD1; size: NA; J: TRBJ1-1; V: TRBV6-5; CDR3: CASSQRQGAVAFF; DNA: TGTGCCAGCAGTCAACGACAGGGGGCCGTCGCTTTCTTT
D: NA; size: NA; J: TRBJ2-1; V: TRBV7-9; CDR3: CASSSEGWSNEQFF; DNA: TGTGCCAGCAGCTCGGAGGGGTGGTCGAATGAGCAGTTCTTC
D: NA; size: NA; J: TRBJ1-2; V: TRBV25-1; CDR3: CASSESNGGYTF; DNA: TGTGCCAGCAGTGAATCGAACGGTGGCTACACCTTC
D: NA; size: NA; J: TRBJ1-6; V: TRBV30; CDR3: CAWSSVNSPLHF; DNA: TGTGCCTGGAGTTCGGTGAATTCACCCCTCCACTTT
D: TRBD2; size: NA; J: TRBJ2-7; V: TRBV6-6; CDR3: CASSWISGRSSYEQYF; DNA: TGTGCCAGCAGTTGGATTAGCGGGAGGAGCTCCTACGAGCAGTACTTC
D: TRBD1; size: NA; J: TRBJ2-7; V: TRBV27; CDR3: CASALTGAYSYEQYF; DNA: TGTGCCAGCGCCCTGACAGGGGCCTACTCCTACGAGCAGTACTTC
D: TRBD2; size: NA; J: TRBJ2-1; V: TRBV15; CDR3: CATSSSTRLAGGLSSYNEQFF; DNA: TGTGCCACCAGCAGCTCGACCAGACTAGCGGGAGGGCTAAGCTCCTACAATGAGCAGTTCTTC
D: NA; size: NA; J: TRBJ2-7; V: TRBV20-1; CDR3: CSASMGPTYEQYF; DNA: TGCAGTGCTAGTATGGGCCCCACCTACGAGCAGTACTTC
D: NA; size: NA; J: TRBJ2-2; V: TRBV9; CDR3: CASSVQNTGELFF; DNA: TGTGCCAGCAGCGTACAGAACACCGGGGAGCTGTTTTTT
D: NA; size: NA; J: TRBJ2-7; V: TRBV3-1/TRBV3-2; CDR3: CASSHFRTDYEQYF; DNA: TGTGCCAGCAGCCACTTCAGGACAGACTACGAGCAGTACTTC
D: NA; size: NA; J: TRBJ1-3; V: TRBV7-2; CDR3: CASSVQAPSGNTIYF; DNA: TGTGCCAGCAGCGTACAGGCTCCCTCTGGAAACACCATATATTTT
D: NA; size: few; J: TRBJ2-2; V: TRBV27; CDR3: CASSFQTGNTGELFF; DNA: TGTGCCAGCAGTTTCCAGACAGGGAACACCGGGGAGCTGTTTTTT
D: NA; size: NA; J: TRBJ2-5; V: TRBV5-4; CDR3: CASSLDTGDQETQYF; DNA: TGTGCCAGCAGCTTAGACACAGGAGACCAAGAGACCCAGTACTTC
D: NA; size: NA; J: TRBJ1-2; V: TRBV2; CDR3: CASREDSYGYTF; DNA: TGTGCCAGCAGAGAAGACAGCTATGGCTACACCTTC
D: NA; size: NA; J: TRBJ1-5; V: TRBV7-8; CDR3: CASSLEPGRNQPQHF; DNA: TGTGCCAGCAGCTTGGAGCCAGGGCGGAATCAGCCCCAGCATTTT
D: NA; size: NA; J: TRBJ1-1; V: TRBV14; CDR3: CASSQEGLGDSVTEAFF; DNA: TGTGCCAGCAGCCAAGAGGGACTAGGGGATTCAGTCACTGAAGCTTTCTTT
D: NA; size: NA; J: TRBJ2-7; V: TRBV6-6; CDR3: CASSYSAADEQYF; DNA: TGTGCCAGCAGTTACTCGGCGGCCGACGAGCAGTACTTC
D: NA; size: NA; J: TRBJ2-3; V: TRBV5-1; CDR3: CASSPTTGTDTQYF; DNA: TGCGCCAGCAGCCCGACTACCGGCACAGATACGCAGTATTTT
D: TRBD1; size: NA; J: TRBJ2-7; V: TRBV4-2; CDR3: CASSPGGGTVEQYF; DNA: TGTGCCAGCAGCCCAGGGGGCGGGACCGTCGAGCAGTACTTC
D: TRBD1; size: NA; J: TRBJ2-6; V: TRBV19; CDR3: CASSATGYGSGANVLTF; DNA: TGTGCCAGTAGTGCGACAGGGTACGGCTCTGGGGCCAACGTCCTGACTTTC
D: NA; size: once; J: TRBJ2-1; V: TRBV10-3; CDR3: CAISARGSGYNEQFF; DNA: TGTGCCATCAGTGCGAGAGGAAGCGGGTACAATGAGCAGTTCTTC
D: TRBD2; size: NA; J: TRBJ2-7; V: TRBV19; CDR3: CASSPLAGFSEQYF; DNA: TGTGCCAGTAGCCCCCTAGCGGGCTTTTCCGAGCAGTACTTC
D: NA; size: NA; J: TRBJ1-1; V: TRBV27; CDR3: CASSLSGWRTEAFF; DNA: TGTGCCAGCAGTTTATCCGGGTGGCGGACTGAAGCTTTCTTT
D: TRBD1; size: NA; J: TRBJ1-4; V: TRBV18; CDR3: CASSPTGTPTTTNEKLFF; DNA: TGTGCCAGCTCACCGACAGGGACGCCAACTACAACTAATGAAAAACTGTTTTTT
D: NA; size: NA; J: TRBJ1-1; V: TRBV19; CDR3: CASSIGAGSEAFF; DNA: TGTGCCAGTAGTATAGGCGCGGGGTCTGAAGCTTTCTTT
D: NA; size: NA; J: TRBJ1-2; V: TRBV7-2; CDR3: CASSPLGAFDGAGYTF; DNA: TGTGCCAGCAGCCCCCTTGGGGCTTTCGATGGGGCTGGCTACACCTTC
D: TRBD1; size: NA; J: TRBJ1-2; V: TRBV19; CDR3: CASSTTRGLNYGYTF; DNA: TGTGCCAGTAGCACCACGAGGGGGCTAAACTATGGCTACACCTTC
D: TRBD1; size: once; J: TRBJ2-3; V: TRBV9; CDR3: CASSVGGQDTDTQYF; DNA: TGTGCCAGCAGCGTTGGGGGACAGGACACAGATACGCAGTATTTT
D: NA; size: NA; J: TRBJ2-7; V: TRBV9; CDR3: CASSGRTDEQYF; DNA: TGTGCCAGCAGCGGGAGGACGGACGAGCAGTACTTC
D: TRBD1; size: NA; J: TRBJ2-7; V: TRBV10-3; CDR3: CATGPRQGNYEQYF; DNA: TGTGCCACCGGCCCGCGACAGGGAAATTACGAGCAGTACTTC
D: NA; size: NA; J: TRBJ2-3; V: TRBV15; CDR3: CATSRDRQAFTDTQYF; DNA: TGTGCCACCAGCAGAGACCGACAGGCGTTCACAGATACGCAGTATTTT
D: NA; size: NA; J: TRBJ2-7; V: TRBV14; CDR3: CASSRPPAGISYEQYF; DNA: TGTGCCAGCAGCCGGCCGCCAGCGGGCATCTCCTACGAGCAGTACTTC
D: NA; size: NA; J: TRBJ1-2; V: TRBV5-8; CDR3: CASSLAGGTPDYGYTF; DNA: TGTGCCAGCAGCTTGGCCGGGGGAACACCCGACTATGGCTACACCTTC
D: NA; size: NA; J: TRBJ1-5; V: TRBV19; CDR3: CASKSGNQPQHF; DNA: TGTGCCAGTAAATCGGGGAATCAGCCCCAGCATTTT
D: NA; size: NA; J: TRBJ1-1; V: TRBV6-2/TRBV6-3; CDR3: CASSLYTEAFF; DNA: TGTGCCAGCAGCCTCTACACTGAAGCTTTCTTT
D: NA; size: NA; J: TRBJ1-2; V: TRBV11-2; CDR3: CASSLRLKGYTF; DNA: TGTGCCAGCAGCCTAAGATTAAAGGGCTACACCTTC
D: NA; size: NA; J: TRBJ1-6; V: TRBV25-1; CDR3: CASSDYTGSGNSPLHF; DNA: TGTGCCAGCAGTGATTACACAGGGTCGGGCAATTCACCCCTCCACTTT
D: TRBD2; size: NA; J: TRBJ2-1; V: TRBV10-3; CDR3: CAISADGTSNEQFF; DNA: TGTGCCATCAGTGCGGATGGGACTAGCAATGAGCAGTTCTTC
D: TRBD1; size: NA; J: TRBJ1-5; V: TRBV19; CDR3: CASSFPDRENQPQHF; DNA: TGTGCCAGTAGTTTCCCGGACAGGGAAAATCAGCCCCAGCATTTT
D: NA; size: NA; J: TRBJ2-6; V: TRBV5-1; CDR3: CASSLLQAFGANVLTF; DNA: TGCGCCAGCAGCTTGTTACAGGCTTTTGGGGCCAACGTCCTGACTTTC